This TCR beta chain was recovered during a study of tumor T cells in aggressive B-cell lymphoma. The repertoire was sequenced with immunoSEQ multiplex PCR; TCRdb's copy has only in-frame clones and lacks some. The sample lists fewer than 1,500 clones, roughly 84% occurring once. V gave up 6 bases and J gave up 9 bases, with 12 bases separating them. Looked up from germline, CDR1 is MNHNS and CDR2 is SASEGT. This CDR3 is built from 12 residues. Material: tumor tissue. This chain joins TRBV6-1 and TRBJ2-1; D might be TRBD1 (6 bases). This sequence was found in an adult with diffuse large B cell lymphoma. CDR3 protein: CASSARGIEQFF. In DNA form, the CDR3 reads TGTGCCAGCAGCGCAAGGGGGATTGAGCAGTTCTTC.